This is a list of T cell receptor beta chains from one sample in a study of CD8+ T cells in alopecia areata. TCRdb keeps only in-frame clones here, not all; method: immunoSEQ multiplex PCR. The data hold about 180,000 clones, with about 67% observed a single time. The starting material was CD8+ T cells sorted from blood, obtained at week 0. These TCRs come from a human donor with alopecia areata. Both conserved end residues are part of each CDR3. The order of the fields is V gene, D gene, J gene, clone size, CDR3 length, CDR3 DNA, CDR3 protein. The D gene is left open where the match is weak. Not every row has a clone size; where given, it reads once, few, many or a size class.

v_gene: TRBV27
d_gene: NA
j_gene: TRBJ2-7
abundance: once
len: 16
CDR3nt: TGTGCCAGCAGCCGATCCACAGGACTGAGCTCCTACGAGCAGTACTTC
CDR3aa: CASSRSTGLSSYEQYF

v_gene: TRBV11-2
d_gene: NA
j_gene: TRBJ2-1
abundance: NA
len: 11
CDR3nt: TGTGCCAGCAGCTACTCGAGTGAGCAGTTCTTC
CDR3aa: CASSYSSEQFF

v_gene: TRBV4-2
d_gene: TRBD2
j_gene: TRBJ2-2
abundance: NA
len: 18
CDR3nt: TGTGCCAGCAGCACCCGGACTAGCGGGGGGGCTTTGGCCGGGGAGCTGTTTTTT
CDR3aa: CASSTRTSGGALAGELFF

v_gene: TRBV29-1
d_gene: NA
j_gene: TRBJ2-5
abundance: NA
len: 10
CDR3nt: TGCAGCGTTAGCTTAGAGACCCAGTACTTC
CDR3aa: CSVSLETQYF

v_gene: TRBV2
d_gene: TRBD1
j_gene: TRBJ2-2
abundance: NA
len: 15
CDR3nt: TGTGCCAGACAGGGGAGAGGGGCCGACACCGGGGAGCTGTTTTTT
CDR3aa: CARQGRGADTGELFF

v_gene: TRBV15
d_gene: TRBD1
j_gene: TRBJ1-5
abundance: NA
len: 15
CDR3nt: TGTGCCACCAGCAGGACAGGGGGCATCAATCAGCCCCAGCATTTT
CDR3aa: CATSRTGGINQPQHF

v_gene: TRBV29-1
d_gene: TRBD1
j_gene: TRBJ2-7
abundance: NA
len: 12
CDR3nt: TGCAGCGTTTCCGGCAGGGGGCAGGGGCAGTACTTC
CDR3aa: CSVSGRGQGQYF

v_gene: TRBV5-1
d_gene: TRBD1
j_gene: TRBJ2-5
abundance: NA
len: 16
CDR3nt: TGCGCCAGCAGCTTTGGTCTAGGGACAGATCAAGAGACCCAGTACTTC
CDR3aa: CASSFGLGTDQETQYF

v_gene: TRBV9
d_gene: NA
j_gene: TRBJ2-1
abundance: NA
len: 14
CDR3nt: TGTGCCAGCAGCGTAGAGCCCGGGGGCGGTGAGCAGTTCTTC
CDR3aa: CASSVEPGGGEQFF

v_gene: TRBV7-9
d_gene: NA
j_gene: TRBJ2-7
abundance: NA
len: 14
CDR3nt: TGTGCCAGCAGCCCGCGACAAGACTCCTACGAGCAGTACTTC
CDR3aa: CASSPRQDSYEQYF

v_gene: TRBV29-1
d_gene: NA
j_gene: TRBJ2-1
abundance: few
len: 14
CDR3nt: TGCAGCGTTGCGGGGGCGAGCTCCTACAATGAGCAGTTCTTC
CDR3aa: CSVAGASSYNEQFF

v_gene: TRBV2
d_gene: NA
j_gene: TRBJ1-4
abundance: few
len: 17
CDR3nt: TGTGCCAGCAGTGTGACGGGTCTAACCGCAACTAATGAAAAACTGTTTTTT
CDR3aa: CASSVTGLTATNEKLFF

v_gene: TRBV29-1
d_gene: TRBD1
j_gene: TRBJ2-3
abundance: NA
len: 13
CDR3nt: TGCAGCGTCTGGCCAGGGGGCCCAGATACGCAGTATTTT
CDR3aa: CSVWPGGPDTQYF

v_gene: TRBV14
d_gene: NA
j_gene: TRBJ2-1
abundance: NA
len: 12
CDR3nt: TGTGCCAGCAGCCAAGATGTAAATGAGCAGTTCTTC
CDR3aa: CASSQDVNEQFF

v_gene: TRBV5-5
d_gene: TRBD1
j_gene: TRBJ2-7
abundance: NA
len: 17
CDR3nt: TGTGCCAGCAGCTTCGGGGACAGCGGACTTTCCACCTACGAGCAGTACTTC
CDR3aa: CASSFGDSGLSTYEQYF

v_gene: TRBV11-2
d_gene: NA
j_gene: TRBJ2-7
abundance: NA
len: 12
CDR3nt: TGTGCCAGCAGCGGAGACAGCTACGAGCAGTACTTC
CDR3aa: CASSGDSYEQYF

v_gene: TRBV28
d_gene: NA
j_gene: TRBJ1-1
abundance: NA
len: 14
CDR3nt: TGTGCCAGCAGTCACCCAAGGGGGGGTACTGAAGCTTTCTTT
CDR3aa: CASSHPRGGTEAFF

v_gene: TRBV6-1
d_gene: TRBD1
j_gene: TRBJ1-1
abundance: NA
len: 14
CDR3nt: TGTGCCAGCAGTGAAGACAGGGGGGACACTGAAGCTTTCTTT
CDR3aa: CASSEDRGDTEAFF

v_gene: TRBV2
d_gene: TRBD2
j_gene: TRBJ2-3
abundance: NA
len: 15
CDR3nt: TGTGCCAGCAGTGAATCGGCGGGGGGGCCTAATACGCAGTATTTT
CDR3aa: CASSESAGGPNTQYF

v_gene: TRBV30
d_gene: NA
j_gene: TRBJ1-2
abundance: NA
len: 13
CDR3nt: TGTGCCTGGAGGTCGACGACTTTCTATGGCTACACCTTC
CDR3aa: CAWRSTTFYGYTF

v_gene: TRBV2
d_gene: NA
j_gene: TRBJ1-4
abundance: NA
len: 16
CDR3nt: TGTGCCAGCAGCTTTGGGCCCGGCGGGTCTAATGAAAAACTGTTTTTT
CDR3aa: CASSFGPGGSNEKLFF

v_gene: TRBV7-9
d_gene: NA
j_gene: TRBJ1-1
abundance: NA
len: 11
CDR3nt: TGTGCCAGCAGCAGGGGCACTGAAGCTTTCTTT
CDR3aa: CASSRGTEAFF

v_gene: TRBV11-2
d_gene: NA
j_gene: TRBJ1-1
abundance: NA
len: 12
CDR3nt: TGTGCCAGCAGCTTAGCGGGGGTGGGAGCTTTCTTT
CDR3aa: CASSLAGVGAFF

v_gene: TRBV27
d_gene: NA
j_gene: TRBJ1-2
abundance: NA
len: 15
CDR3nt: TGTGCCAGCCCCAAAACCCCCGTCAGGGCCTATGGCTACACCTTC
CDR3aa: CASPKTPVRAYGYTF

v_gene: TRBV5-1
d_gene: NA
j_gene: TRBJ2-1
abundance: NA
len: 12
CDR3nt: TGCGCCAGCAGCTTGGCGGTCAATGAGCAGTTCTTC
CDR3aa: CASSLAVNEQFF